This T cell receptor (beta chain) was retrieved from a study of T-cell memory formation after mild COVID-19. V was pared by 0 bases and J by 0 bases, with 10 bases between. Germline V gene sequence: CDR1 SGDLS, CDR2 YYNGEE. CDR3 length: 16 amino acids. TCRdb re-analysed the 5' RACE reads in MiXCR, keeping a single row per CDR3 protein. The table has 450,000 to 650,000 distinct CDR3 sequences, roughly 21% seen once; the top ten hold around 7.7%. The sequenced material came from PBMCs or a T cell subset sorted from them (not recorded which). The receptor was isolated from an adult woman who had mild COVID-19 (a few samples of this study predate the infection). Cell type and time point are not known. V and J are TRBV9 and TRBJ2-1; D is unclear. The CDR3 loop is CASSVDGAVSYNEQFF. In DNA, the CDR3 is TGTGCCAGCAGCGTAGACGGCGCAGTCTCCTACAATGAGCAGTTCTTC.